This T cell receptor beta chain is drawn from a study of CD8 T cells in ankylosing spondylitis. Study-wide results and caveats: It appeared that ankylosing spondylitis blood was characterized by a TCR beta motif of under ten highly homologous variants. Disease-linked clones were found to be CD8+ and relatively rare in peripheral blood. It was reported that disease-linked clones were significantly enriched in matched ankylosing spondylitis synovial fluid.

TCRdb reprocessed the 5' RACE reads via MiXCR and lists one record per CDR3 protein. The sample holds 350,000 to 550,000 distinct CDR3 sequences, roughly 26% seen once. This CDR3 contains 13 residues. V was clipped by 3 bases and J by 2 bases, with 10 bases between them. CDR1 is SQVTM, CDR2 ANQGSEA, per germline. A few counts support this clonotype. The antigen remains undetermined. The receptor was derived from a male donor with ankylosing spondylitis. The sample comprised blood, either unsorted or a sorted T cell fraction (not recorded which). The chain has TRBV29-1 and TRBJ1-2; tentative D call: TRBD1 (5 bases). The CDR3 DNA reads as TGCAGCGTTGACCAGGGTAGGAACTATGGCTACACCTTC. Its translation: CSVDQGRNYGYTF.